These 8 T cell receptor beta chains came from one sample sequenced in a study of shared clonotypes between healthy human individuals. Measured with immunoSEQ multiplex PCR; TCRdb has only the in-frame clones, and not every one. Of roughly 770,000 clones detected, 96% appear once; the ten largest clones hold around 0.21%. Positive CCR7 selection of CD45RO-negative cells yielded the naive CD8 cells, and terminally differentiated effector memory CD45RA+ cells were excluded. The sample taken for sequencing was naive CD8+ T cells sorted from blood. These receptors all come from a man aged 30-40 years in good health.

This clone is a singleton in its sample. CDR3 protein: CSAWGQGGDTIYF. The DNA for the CDR3 is TGCAGCGCATGGGGCCAGGGAGGAGACACCATATATTTT. The chain recombines TRBV29-1 with TRBJ1-3; possible D gene TRBD1, 5 bases. With 7 bases removed from V and 8 bases from J, the gap between germline ends came to 18 bases. This CDR3 contains 13 residues. In germline, CDR1 is SQVTM, CDR2 ANQGSEA.

The V gene is TRBV29-1, the J gene TRBJ2-7; D not resolved. Germline V lookup: CDR1 SQVTM, CDR2 ANQGSEA. The CDR3 totals 17 residues. V lost 1 base to trimming and J lost 6 bases, with 25 bases between them. The DNA of the CDR3 is TGCAGCGTTGAAGTGAGGAGCTTGAGTTCTGTTTCTGGCGAGCAGTACTTC. Translated: CSVEVRSLSSVSGEQYF.

The chain uses TRBV28 and TRBJ1-2; 8 positions match TRBD1. Germline trimming cut 7 bases from V and 4 bases from J; bases unmatched to any gene: 5. CDR3 length: 13 residues. Per germline, CDR1 MDHEN and CDR2 SYDVKM. CDR3 nucleotide sequence: TGTGCCAGCAAGGGCACAGGGGGCTATGGCTACACCTTC. It specifies CASKGTGGYGYTF.

The chain uses TRBV11-2 and TRBJ2-2; D is undetermined. The CDR3 runs 12 residues. V lost 6 bases to trimming and J lost 6 bases, with 8 bases between them. The germline V gene has CDR1 SGHAT and CDR2 FQNNGV. In nucleotides, the CDR3 is TGTGCCAGCAGAAAACGCGCCGGGGAGCTGTTTTTT. This sequence encodes CASRKRAGELFF.

The CDR3 loop reads CASSEGFRIVGNEQFF. The CDR3 DNA follows: TGTGCCAGCAGCGAGGGATTTAGGATTGTTGGCAATGAGCAGTTCTTC. The chain uses TRBV9 and TRBJ2-1; D is unclear. The CDR3 has 16 residues. Germline lookup yields CDR1 SGDLS and CDR2 YYNGEE. Trimming shortened V by 3 bases and J by 6 bases, and 19 bases separated the two germline ends. Complete variable domain (other parts from reference TRBV9 and TRBJ2-1): DSGVTQTPKHLITATGQRVTLRCSPRSGDLSVYWYQQSLDQGLQFLIQYYNGEERAKGNILERFSAQQFPDLHSELNLSSLELGDSALYFCASSEGFRIVGNEQFFGPGTRLTVL.

The V and J genes are TRBV6-1 and TRBJ2-7; 8 positions agree with TRBD1. The V gene end was trimmed by 6 bases and the J gene end by 3 bases; junction bases not matched to a gene: 4. CDR3 size: 13 residues. Germline V gene data show CDR1 as MNHNS and CDR2 as SASEGT. CDR3 DNA sequence: TGTGCCAGCAGGCCAGGGGGCTACTACGAGCAGTACTTC. Protein: CASRPGGYYEQYF.

For this clone: One end of the junction fails to match germline, which may point to a read error. The chain couples TRBV7-9 to TRBJ2-1; TRBD1 matches at 11 bases. The germline V gene has CDR1 SEHNR and CDR2 FQNEAQ (reference sequence). The CDR3 is 12 amino acids. The CDR3 region is CASTPRDRGLVF. DNA of the CDR3: TGTGCCAGCACCCCCCGGGACAGGGGGTTGGTCTTC. Using reference TRBV7-9 and TRBJ2-1 for the parts outside the CDR3, the full variable domain is DTGVSQNPRHKITKRGQNVTFRCDPISEHNRLYWYRQTLGQGPEFLTYFQNEAQLEKSRLLSDRFSAERPKGSFSTLEIQRTEQGDSAMYLCASTPRDRGLVFGPGTRLTVL.

This sequence joins TRBV29-1 and TRBJ2-7; 8 bases match TRBD2. The germline V gene has CDR1 SQVTM and CDR2 ANQGSEA. The ends lost 1 base at V and 3 bases at J; junction bases unmatched: 8. The CDR3 contains 15 residues. CDR3 residues: CSVEGLSGGVYEQYF. CDR3 DNA sequence: TGCAGCGTTGAAGGCCTCAGCGGGGGAGTCTACGAGCAGTACTTC.